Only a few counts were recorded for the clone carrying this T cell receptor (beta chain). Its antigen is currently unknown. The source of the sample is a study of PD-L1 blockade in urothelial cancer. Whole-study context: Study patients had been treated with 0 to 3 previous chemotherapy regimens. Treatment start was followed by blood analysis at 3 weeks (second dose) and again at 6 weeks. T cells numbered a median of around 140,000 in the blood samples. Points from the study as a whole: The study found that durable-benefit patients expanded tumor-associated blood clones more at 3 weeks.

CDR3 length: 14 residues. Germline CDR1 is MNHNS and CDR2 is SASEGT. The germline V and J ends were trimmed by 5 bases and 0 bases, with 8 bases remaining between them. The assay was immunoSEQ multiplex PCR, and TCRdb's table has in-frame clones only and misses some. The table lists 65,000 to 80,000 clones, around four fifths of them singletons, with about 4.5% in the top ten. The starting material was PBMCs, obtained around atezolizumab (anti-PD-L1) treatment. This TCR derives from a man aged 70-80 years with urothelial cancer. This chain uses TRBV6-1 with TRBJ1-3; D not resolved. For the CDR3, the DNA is TGTGCCAGCAGTCAGGTGCACTCTGGAAACACCATATATTTT. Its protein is CASSQVHSGNTIYF.